Presented here are 5 T cell receptor beta chains from one specimen sequenced in a study of shared clonotypes between healthy human individuals. TCRdb's copy holds only in-frame clones and misses some; the assay was immunoSEQ multiplex PCR. Of about 600,000 clones in the sample, around 97% were seen once. The sequenced sample was naive CD4+ T cells sorted from blood. Subset: CD45RA+ positively selected. Source of these receptors: a woman aged 25 to 39 in good health.

The chain recombines TRBV7-2 with TRBJ1-1; D perhaps matches TRBD1 (5 bases). There are 13 residues in the CDR3. V lost 0 bases, J lost 6 bases, and 8 bases lay in between. Germline V CDR1 and CDR2: SGHTA, FQGNSA. CDR3 amino acids: CASSLAGLPEAFF. The CDR3 coding sequence is TGTGCCAGCAGCTTAGCGGGACTCCCTGAAGCTTTCTTT.

The V gene is TRBV6-1, the J gene TRBJ2-6, with D possibly matching TRBD1 (5 bases). CDR3 length equals 14 residues. From germline, CDR1 is MNHNS and CDR2 SASEGT. The V gene lost 2 bases and the J gene lost 5 bases, with 7 bases spanning the gap. The CDR3 protein is CASSELDRANVLTF. The CDR3 DNA reads TGTGCCAGCAGTGAATTGGACAGGGCCAACGTCCTGACTTTC.

The genes are TRBV9 and TRBJ2-3; D remains unclear. V was pared by 1 base and J by 4 bases, with 13 bases between. CDR3 size: 15 residues. Germline CDR1 is SGDLS and CDR2 is YYNGEE. Here the CDR3 reads CASSVLGEGPDTQYF. CDR3 bases: TGTGCCAGCAGCGTACTCGGAGAAGGGCCAGATACGCAGTATTTT.

CDR3 nucleotides: TGTGCCAGTAGCCGCAGCTCCTATAATTCACCCCTCCACTTT. Translating gives CASSRSSYNSPLHF. This chain uses TRBV19 with TRBJ1-6, with unresolved D. V was trimmed by 6 bases and J by 0 bases, leaving 6 bases between them. The CDR3 totals 14 residues. CDR1 is LNHDA, CDR2 SQIVND, per germline (reference sequence).

The chain recombines TRBV2 with TRBJ1-5; 10 nucleotides agree with TRBD1. Germline trimming cut 6 bases from V and 6 bases from J; bases unmatched to any gene: 11. The CDR3 is made up of 16 amino acids. In germline, CDR1 is SNHLY, CDR2 FYNNEI. The chain's CDR3 is CASREQGQGGGQPQHF. CDR3 coding DNA: TGTGCCAGCAGAGAACAAGGACAGGGGGGAGGTCAGCCCCAGCATTTT.